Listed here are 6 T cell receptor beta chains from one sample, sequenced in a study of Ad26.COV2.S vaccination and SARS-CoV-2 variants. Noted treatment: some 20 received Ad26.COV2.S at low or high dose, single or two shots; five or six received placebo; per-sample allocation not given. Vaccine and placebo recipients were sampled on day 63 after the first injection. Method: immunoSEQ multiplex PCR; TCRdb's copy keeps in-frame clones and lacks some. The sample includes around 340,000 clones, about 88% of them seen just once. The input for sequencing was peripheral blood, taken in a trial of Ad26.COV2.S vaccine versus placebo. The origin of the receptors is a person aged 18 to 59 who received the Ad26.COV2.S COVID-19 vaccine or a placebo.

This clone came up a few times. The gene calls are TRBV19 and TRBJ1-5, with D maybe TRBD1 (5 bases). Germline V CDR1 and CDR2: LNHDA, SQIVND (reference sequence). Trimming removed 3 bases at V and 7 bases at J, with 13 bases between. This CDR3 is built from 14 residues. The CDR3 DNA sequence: TGTGCCAGTAGTATCCAGGGATCGCACCAGCCCCAGCATTTT. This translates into CASSIQGSHQPQHF.

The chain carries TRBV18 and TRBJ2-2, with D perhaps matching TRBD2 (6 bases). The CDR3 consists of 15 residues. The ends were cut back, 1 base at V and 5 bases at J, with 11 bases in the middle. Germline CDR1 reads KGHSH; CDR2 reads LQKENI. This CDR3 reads CASSPLEGITGELFF. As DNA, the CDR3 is TGTGCCAGCTCACCACTGGAGGGGATTACCGGGGAGCTGTTTTTT. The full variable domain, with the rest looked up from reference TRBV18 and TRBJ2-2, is NAGVMQNPRHLVRRRGQEARLRCSPMKGHSHVYWYRQLPEEGLKFMVYLQKENIIDESGMPKERFSAEFPKEGPSILRIQQVVRGDSAAYFCASSPLEGITGELFFGEGSRLTVL.

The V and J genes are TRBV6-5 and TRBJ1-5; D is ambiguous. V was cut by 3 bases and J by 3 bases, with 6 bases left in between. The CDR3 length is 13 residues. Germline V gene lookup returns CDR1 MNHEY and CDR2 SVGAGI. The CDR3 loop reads CASSYDLNQPQHF. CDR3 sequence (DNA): TGTGCCAGCAGTTATGACCTCAATCAGCCCCAGCATTTT.

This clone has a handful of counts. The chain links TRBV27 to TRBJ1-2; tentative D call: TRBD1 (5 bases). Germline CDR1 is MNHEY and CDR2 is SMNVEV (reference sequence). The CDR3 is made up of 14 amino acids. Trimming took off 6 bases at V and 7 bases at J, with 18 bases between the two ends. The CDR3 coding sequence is TGTGCCAGCAGCCAATCGGGGGTTTCGGGTGGCTACACCTTC. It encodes CASSQSGVSGGYTF.

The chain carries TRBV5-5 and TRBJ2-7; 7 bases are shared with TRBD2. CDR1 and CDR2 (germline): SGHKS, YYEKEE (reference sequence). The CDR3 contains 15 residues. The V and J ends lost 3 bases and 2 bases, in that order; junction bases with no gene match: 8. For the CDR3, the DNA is TGTGCCAGCAGCTATATCGGGGAGGGTACCTACGAGCAGTACTTC. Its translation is CASSYIGEGTYEQYF.

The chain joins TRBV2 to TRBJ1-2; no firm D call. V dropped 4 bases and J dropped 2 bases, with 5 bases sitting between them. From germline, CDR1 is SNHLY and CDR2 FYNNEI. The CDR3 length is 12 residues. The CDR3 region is CASSVGNYGYTF. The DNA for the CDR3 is TGTGCCAGCAGTGTGGGGAACTATGGCTACACCTTC. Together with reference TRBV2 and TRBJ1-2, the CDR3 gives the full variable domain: EPEVTQTPSHQVTQMGQEVILRCVPISNHLYFYWYRQILGQKVEFLVSFYNNEISEKSEIFDDQFSVERPDGSNFTLKIRSTKLEDSAMYFCASSVGNYGYTFGSGTRLTVV.